The next 3 T cell receptor beta chains were all read from a single sample in a study of blood T cell repertoires in COVID-19. Clones were sequenced by immunoSEQ multiplex PCR, and TCRdb holds only the in-frame ones, with some missing. Altogether about 190,000 clones are present, 82% being singletons, with the ten largest covering roughly 8%. The source material was peripheral blood. The receptor set was obtained from a woman aged 55 to 70 with COVID-19, enrolled during active disease.

This clone has a single count. This chain connects TRBV21-1 to TRBJ1-2; the listed D gene, TRBD1, was not tested against the DNA. TRBV21-1 is labeled a pseudogene. The CDR3 runs 18 residues. The CDR3: CASSTKLDSGPGISGYTF. As DNA, the CDR3 is TGTGCCAGCAGCACCAAGCTGGACAGTGGTCCCGGGATCTCTGGCTACACCTTC.

The chain joins TRBV3-1 (or the pseudogene TRBV3-2) to TRBJ1-2; TRBD1 might be the D (5 bases). V lost 0 bases to trimming and J lost 4 bases, with 12 bases between them. This CDR3 region has 15 residues. Germline CDR1 is LGHDT and CDR2 is YNNKEL (reference sequence). The CDR3 loop is CASSQDRGVTYGYTF. In nucleotides, the CDR3 is TGTGCCAGCAGCCAAGATCGGGGGGTTACCTATGGCTACACCTTC.

The CDR3 coding sequence is TGCGCCAGCAGCTTTCCCGCCGGGACAGGAGGCGCAGATACGCAGTATTTT. Translating gives CASSFPAGTGGADTQYF. This chain uses TRBV5-1 with TRBJ2-3; 8 bases align to TRBD1. V gave up 2 bases and J gave up 4 bases; unmatched junction bases: 12. This CDR3 is 17 amino acids long. The germline CDR1 and CDR2 sequences are SGHRS and YFSETQ.